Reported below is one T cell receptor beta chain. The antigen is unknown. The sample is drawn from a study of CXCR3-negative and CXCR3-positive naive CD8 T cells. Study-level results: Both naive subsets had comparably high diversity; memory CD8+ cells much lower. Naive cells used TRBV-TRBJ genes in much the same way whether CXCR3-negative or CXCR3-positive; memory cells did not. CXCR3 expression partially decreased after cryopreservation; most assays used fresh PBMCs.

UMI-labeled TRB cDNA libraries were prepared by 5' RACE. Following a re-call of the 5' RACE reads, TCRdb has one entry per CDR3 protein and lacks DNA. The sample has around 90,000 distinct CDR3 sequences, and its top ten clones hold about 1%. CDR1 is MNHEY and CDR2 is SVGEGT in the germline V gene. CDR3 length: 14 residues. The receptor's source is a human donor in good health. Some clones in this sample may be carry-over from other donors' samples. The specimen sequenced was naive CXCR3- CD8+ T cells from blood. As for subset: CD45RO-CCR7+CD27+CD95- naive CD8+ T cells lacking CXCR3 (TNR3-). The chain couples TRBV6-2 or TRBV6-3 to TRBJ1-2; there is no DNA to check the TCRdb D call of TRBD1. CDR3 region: CASSYADRPYGYTF.